This T cell receptor (beta chain) stems from a study of control samples from healthy donors and cancer patients. The table came from immunoSEQ multiplex PCR; TCRdb's copy has only in-frame clones and leaves some out. The repertoire includes around 140,000 clones, around 92% of them detected once, and approximately 2.9% sits in the top ten. The CDR3 loop spans 13 amino acids. Between the trimmed V and J ends, which lost 1 base and 4 bases, there was a span of 7 bases. Germline V lookup: CDR1 SGHTA, CDR2 FQGNSA. The clonotype was recovered from a man younger than 45 in good health. The sample was blood. This sequence joins TRBV7-2 and TRBJ1-2; D ambiguous. In DNA form, the CDR3 reads TGTGCCAGCAGCTTAGTAGGTTCCTATGGCTACACCTTC. Translation gives CASSLVGSYGYTF.